This TCR beta chain was documented in a study of blood T cell repertoires in COVID-19. Study overall: Sites across the United States, Italy and Spain contributed samples from acute and convalescent COVID-19. PBMCs, B-cell-depleted T cells, or T cells were the source of the cDNA or gDNA that made up the material.

The V end was cut by 9 bases, the J end by 5 bases, with 13 bases between. The CDR3 totals 12 residues. CDR1 and CDR2 from the germline V gene are SEHNR and FQNEAQ (reference sequence). Authors' processing steps: Reference gene primer amplification gave estimated nucleated cell counts. Measured with immunoSEQ multiplex PCR; TCRdb has only the in-frame clones, and not every one. V and J calls and clone size come straight from that table; D and trimming were deduced from the DNA. The sample consists of around 150,000 clones, about 86% of them appearing once. Sequencing was performed on peripheral blood. This receptor was identified in a woman of 80 years or more with acute or convalescent COVID-19. V and J are TRBV7-9 and TRBJ1-2; no definite D call. The CDR3 loop is CASAGDLYGYTF. CDR3 in DNA: TGTGCCAGTGCCGGAGACCTTTATGGCTACACCTTC.